Presented here are 25 T cell receptor beta chains from one specimen sequenced in a study of shared clonotypes between healthy human individuals. Sequencing was performed with immunoSEQ multiplex PCR; in TCRdb, only in-frame clones are kept and a portion is missing. This table has 400,000 to 600,000 clones, around 79% appearing once. Material: PBMCs. These receptors were taken from a middle-aged woman in good health. Some clones in this sample may be carry-over from other donors' samples.

This chain's CDR3 is CASSLAPLALDTGELFF. The CDR3 bases are TGTGCCAGCAGCTTAGCTCCGCTAGCGTTGGACACCGGGGAGCTGTTTTTT. The genes are TRBV11-3 and TRBJ2-2, with D possibly being TRBD2 (6 bases). Germline V gene data show CDR1 as SGHNT and CDR2 as YENEEA. Trimming removed 1 base from V and 3 bases from J, with 15 bases in between. CDR3 length: 17 amino acids.

Regarding this clone: Just one base apart from a much larger clone, this may be a read error. Additional DNA sequences in this sample encode the identical CDR3. The CDR3 region is CASSVDHSSYEQYF. The CDR3 nucleotides read TGTGCCAGCAGCGTAGACCACAGCTCCTACGAGCAGTACTTC. The chain recombines TRBV9 with TRBJ2-7, with D hard to call. Germline assignment: CDR1 SGDLS and CDR2 YYNGEE. The CDR3 has 14 amino acids. Trimming stripped 0 bases from V and 0 bases from J, with 7 bases between.

The chain employs TRBV5-1 and TRBJ2-7, with a tentative D call TRBD2 (6 bases). Trimming cost V 4 bases and J 7 bases, with 24 bases left between them. CDR3 length equals 16 residues. CDR1 and CDR2 from the germline V gene are SGHRS and YFSETQ. CDR3 sequence (DNA): TGCGCCAGCAGCCCCCGCGGAGCCCCTAACGCGGGGGAGCAGTACTTC. As protein: CASSPRGAPNAGEQYF.

V gene TRBV11-1 combines with J gene TRBJ2-6; tentative D call: TRBD1 (6 bases). Germline CDR1 SGHAT, CDR2 FQDESV (reference sequence). The CDR3 consists of 17 residues. Between the trimmed V and J ends, which lost 5 bases and 0 bases, there was a span of 14 bases. The CDR3 spells CASSRLGGRSGANVLTF. CDR3 in DNA: TGTGCCAGCAGCCGTCTTGGGGGCCGCTCTGGGGCCAACGTCCTGACTTTC.

The V gene is TRBV9, the J gene TRBJ1-2, with 7 nucleotides matching TRBD1. Germline CDR1 SGDLS, CDR2 YYNGEE. The trim removed 4 bases at V and 5 bases at J, leaving 11 bases unmatched. The CDR3 runs 15 residues. The CDR3 protein is CASSSRQGIGYGYTF. The CDR3 nucleotides are TGTGCCAGCAGCTCCCGACAGGGTATAGGGTATGGCTACACCTTC. The full variable domain, completed using reference TRBV9 and TRBJ1-2, is DSGVTQTPKHLITATGQRVTLRCSPRSGDLSVYWYQQSLDQGLQFLIQYYNGEERAKGNILERFSAQQFPDLHSELNLSSLELGDSALYFCASSSRQGIGYGYTFGSGTRLTVV.

This clone was found many times. The rearrangement joins TRBV5-1 to TRBJ1-6; 9 nucleotides line up with TRBD1. The CDR3 sequence is 14 residues long. Germline-derived CDR1 and CDR2 are SGHRS and YFSETQ. The junction had 4 bases not matched to a gene; V was cut back by 5 bases and J by 7 bases. In DNA, the CDR3 is TGCGCCAGCAGGCCCGGGACAGGGAATTCACCCCTCCACTTT. Protein product: CASRPGTGNSPLHF.

The chain has TRBV27 and TRBJ1-1; 12 bases align to TRBD1. CDR1 and CDR2 from the germline V gene are MNHEY and SMNVEV (reference sequence). The trim removed 7 bases at V and 0 bases at J, leaving 6 bases unmatched. The CDR3 runs to 16 residues. The CDR3 DNA sequence: TGTGCCAGCAACTCCGGGACAGGGGGCATGAACACTGAAGCTTTCTTT. Translating it yields CASNSGTGGMNTEAFF.

Note on this clone: A junction boundary mismatches the germline segment, possibly from a read error. This chain links TRBV7-9 with TRBJ1-5; D may be TRBD1 (5 bases). Germline CDR1 and CDR2: SEHNR and FQNEAQ (reference sequence). The CDR3 contains 12 residues. The CDR3 reads CACSWGDQPQHF. For the CDR3, the DNA is TGTGCCTGCAGTTGGGGGGATCAGCCCCAGCATTTT.

The CDR3 nucleotides are TGCGCCAGCAGCCAAGCTGCAGGGGGAAGTAGGGAGCAGTACTTC. Protein product: CASSQAAGGSREQYF. The J gene is TRBJ2-7, the V gene TRBV4-3; 7 positions agree with TRBD1. The V segment lost 1 base and the J segment 7 bases; nucleotides outside the gene matches: 10. The CDR3 covers 15 residues. CDR1 is LGHNA, CDR2 YSLEER, per germline.

J is TRBJ1-2 and V is TRBV19; possible D gene TRBD1, 5 bases. This CDR3 has 15 residues. Germline V gene sequence: CDR1 LNHDA, CDR2 SQIVND (reference sequence). V was clipped by 3 bases and J by 2 bases, with 13 bases between them. DNA for the CDR3: TGTGCCAGTAGTATTCCGGGAGGGGACAACTATGGCTACACCTTC. It codes for CASSIPGGDNYGYTF.

The chain has TRBV7-8 and TRBJ1-5; D gene uncertain. Germline V CDR1 and CDR2: SGHVS, FQNEAQ. Deletions cut 3 bases from V and 2 bases from J, with 5 bases between. The CDR3 spans 13 residues. CDR3 DNA: TGTGCCAGCAGCTTTGGAGGCAATCAGCCCCAGCATTTT. Amino acid sequence: CASSFGGNQPQHF.

The rearrangement joins TRBV7-9 to TRBJ2-2, with no clear D. V lost 1 base, J lost 1 base, and 4 bases lay in between. The germline V gene encodes CDR1 SEHNR and CDR2 FQNEAQ (reference sequence). The CDR3 totals 14 residues. This chain's CDR3 is CASSLGLNTGELFF. The CDR3 nucleotides are TGTGCCAGCAGCTTAGGACTGAACACCGGGGAGCTGTTTTTT.

This chain links TRBV6-1 with TRBJ1-2; TRBD1 matches at 8 bases. V was pared by 2 bases and J by 4 bases, with 3 bases of the junction left unmatched. The CDR3 length is 14 residues. Germline CDR1 MNHNS, CDR2 SASEGT. CDR3 nucleotide sequence: TGTGCCAGCAGTGAAACAGGGGGAAGCTATGGCTACACCTTC. It codes for CASSETGGSYGYTF.

This clone was seen only once. The genes are TRBV5-6 and TRBJ1-2, with 10 bases matching TRBD1. The CDR3 runs to 14 residues. V lost 4 bases and J lost 4; bases outside the gene matches: 4. CDR1 is SGHDT and CDR2 is YYEEEE in the germline V gene. CDR3 nucleotide sequence: TGTGCCAGCAGCAGACAGGGGGCTGGCTATGGCTACACCTTC. Translated, it gives CASSRQGAGYGYTF.

The J gene is TRBJ2-1, the V gene TRBV29-1; 7 positions match TRBD2. Trimming removed 6 bases from V and 1 base from J; junction bases left unmatched: 12. The CDR3 contains 16 residues. Germline CDR1 is SQVTM and CDR2 is ANQGSEA. The CDR3 protein is CSVEGMAGVSYNEQFF. The CDR3 region has the DNA TGCAGCGTGGAGGGGATGGCGGGGGTGTCCTACAATGAGCAGTTCTTC.

This chain links TRBV19 with TRBJ2-1; 11 nucleotides match TRBD2. From germline, CDR1 is LNHDA and CDR2 SQIVND (reference sequence). The CDR3 covers 19 residues. Trimming removed 2 bases from V and 5 bases from J; junction bases left unmatched: 14. CDR3 bases: TGTGCCAGTAGTATATCCCCGGGACTAGCGGTAGGGGTAAACAATGAGCAGTTCTTC. Protein: CASSISPGLAVGVNNEQFF.

For this clone: Relative to the germline gene, one junction end is altered; a read error may explain this. The V call is TRBV5-4, the J call TRBJ1-1; weak D call: TRBD1 (5 bases). Germline V gene data show CDR1 as SGHNT and CDR2 as YYREEE (reference sequence). This CDR3 has 17 amino acids. The CDR3 region has the DNA TGCGCCAGCAGCCAAGATCTGGCAGGGAGGGCTAACACTGAAGCTTTCTTT. Translation gives CASSQDLAGRANTEAFF.

The chain combines TRBV12-5 with TRBJ2-5, with D possibly being TRBD1 (6 bases). In germline, CDR1 is LGHNT, CDR2 FRNRAP. This CDR3 region has 15 residues. The V and J ends lost 1 base and 5 bases respectively, with 14 bases between them. Here the CDR3 reads CASGLAAPQGETQYF. CDR3 in DNA: TGTGCTAGTGGTTTGGCTGCCCCCCAGGGGGAGACCCAGTACTTC.

The V call is TRBV2, the J call TRBJ1-1; 7 bases map to TRBD1. Germline CDR1 is SNHLY and CDR2 is FYNNEI. V shed 5 bases and J 7 bases; nucleotides not matched to a gene: 10. This CDR3 contains 14 residues. The CDR3 reads CASSSNRGFSEAFF. The CDR3 region has the DNA TGTGCCAGCAGTTCCAACAGGGGATTCAGTGAAGCTTTCTTT.

This chain links TRBV5-4 with TRBJ1-2; no definite D call. Deletions cut 3 bases from V and 8 bases from J, with 14 bases between. There are 13 residues in the CDR3. Germline V gives CDR1 SGHNT, CDR2 YYREEE (reference sequence). The CDR3 region has the DNA TGTGCCAGCAGCTCCAATCGGGTCCGGGGCTACACCTTC. It codes for CASSSNRVRGYTF.

This sequence joins TRBV6-1 and TRBJ2-3, with D unclear. Trimming cost V 7 bases and J 2 bases, with 13 bases left between them. The CDR3 is 14 amino acids. In germline, CDR1 is MNHNS, CDR2 SASEGT. The CDR3 DNA sequence: TGTGCCAGCACCCGCGTCTCCATCACAGATACGCAGTATTTT. Its protein product is CASTRVSITDTQYF.

The V and J genes are TRBV4-3 and TRBJ2-2; D unclear. The ends were cut back, 1 base at V and 6 bases at J, with 12 bases in the middle. The CDR3 runs to 15 residues. The germline V gene encodes CDR1 LGHNA and CDR2 YSLEER. CDR3 region: CASSQVMGPAGELFF. The CDR3 DNA follows: TGCGCCAGCAGCCAAGTAATGGGTCCCGCCGGGGAGCTGTTTTTT.

This chain links TRBV4-2 with TRBJ2-1; possibly TRBD2 for D (5 bases). This CDR3 is 15 amino acids long. Trimming removed 6 bases from V and 6 bases from J, with 18 bases in between. Germline lookup yields CDR1 LGHNA and CDR2 YNFKEQ. The CDR3 DNA follows: TGTGCCAGCAGAGGAGGTCTGGAGGTTACCAATGAGCAGTTCTTC. It yields the protein CASRGGLEVTNEQFF.

V usage is TRBV19 and J usage is TRBJ2-3, with 9 bases fitting TRBD1. This CDR3 region has 17 residues. The germline CDR1 and CDR2 sequences are LNHDA and SQIVND (reference sequence). The V segment lost 6 bases and the J segment 2 bases; nucleotides outside the gene matches: 12. The DNA of the CDR3 is TGTGCCAGTAGCCAATACGGTCGGACAGGGGACACAGATACGCAGTATTTT. It is translated as CASSQYGRTGDTDTQYF.

The genes are TRBV4-3 and TRBJ2-1; 9 nucleotides agree with TRBD1. Germline V gene lookup returns CDR1 LGHNA and CDR2 YSLEER. Trimming removed 5 bases from V and 7 bases from J; junction bases left unmatched: 9. This CDR3 has 15 residues. The CDR3: CASSGKGTGTNEQFF. In nucleotides, the CDR3 is TGCGCCAGCAGCGGAAAGGGGACAGGGACAAATGAGCAGTTCTTC.